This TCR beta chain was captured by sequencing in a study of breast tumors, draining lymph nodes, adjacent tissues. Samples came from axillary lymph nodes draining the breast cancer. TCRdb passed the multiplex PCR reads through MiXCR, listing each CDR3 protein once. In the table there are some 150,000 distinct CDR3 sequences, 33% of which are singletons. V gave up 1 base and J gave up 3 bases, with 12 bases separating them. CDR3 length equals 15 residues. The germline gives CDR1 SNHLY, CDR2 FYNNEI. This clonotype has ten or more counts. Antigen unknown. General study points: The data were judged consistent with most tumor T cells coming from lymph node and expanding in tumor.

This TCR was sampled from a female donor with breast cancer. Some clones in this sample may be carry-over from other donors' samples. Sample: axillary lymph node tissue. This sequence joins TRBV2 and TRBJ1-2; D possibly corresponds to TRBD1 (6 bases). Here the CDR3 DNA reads TGTGCCAGCAGTGAAGGGACGGGACAATACTATGGCTACACCTTC. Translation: CASSEGTGQYYGYTF. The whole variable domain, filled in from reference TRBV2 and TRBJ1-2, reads EPEVTQTPSHQVTQMGQEVILRCVPISNHLYFYWYRQILGQKVEFLVSFYNNEISEKSEIFDDQFSVERPDGSNFTLKIRSTKLEDSAMYFCASSEGTGQYYGYTFGSGTRLTVV.